This T cell receptor (beta chain) originates from a study of CD8+ T cells in alopecia areata. Looking at the study overall: A regimen of oral tofacitinib, 5 to 10 mg twice daily, was given to treated patients.

Remarks on this clone: Its antigen is unidentified.

Study-wide points: Sequencing of scalp samples also captures resident alphabeta T cells of normal skin.

Trimming stripped 1 base from V and 6 bases from J, with 11 bases between. Per germline, CDR1 SGHKS and CDR2 YYEKEE (reference sequence). This CDR3 contains 14 residues. The authors sorted CD4+ and CD8+ T cells from PBMCs. Extracted RNA was reverse transcribed into cDNA, the sequencing template. Some clones are missing from TCRdb's copy, which holds only in-frame ones; the method was immunoSEQ multiplex PCR. The data show 140,000 to 150,000 clones, about 47% seen once. The clonotype was recovered from a human donor with alopecia areata. The sample was CD4+ T cells sorted from blood, taken at week 0. The chain has TRBV5-5 and TRBJ2-1, with D perhaps TRBD1 (6 bases). The CDR3 sequence is CASSLLGAGNEQFF. The CDR3 DNA follows: TGTGCCAGCAGCTTGTTGGGGGCGGGCAATGAGCAGTTCTTC.